This TCR beta chain was profiled in a study of OX40 agonist ivuxolimab in advanced cancers. Generated by immunoSEQ multiplex PCR, the TCRdb table keeps only in-frame clones and is missing some. The sample records 77,000 or so clones, approximately 81% being singletons. This CDR3 contains 14 residues. Trimming stripped 2 bases from V and 0 bases from J, with 6 bases between. Germline V gene sequence: CDR1 SGHNT, CDR2 YYREEE (reference sequence). A word on this clone: Its antigen is undetermined.

Blood sampling was done at baseline, cycle 4 day 1, and cycle 7 day 1. Study-wide points: CD4+ and CD8+ blood T cells expanded clonally by week 6 at 0.1 to 3.0 mg/kg. The antigens recognized by the expanded peripheral T cells, that is their antigen specificity, were not determined. Mean expanded clone counts were higher in CD8+ than CD4+ T cells.

The sequence was obtained from an adult with an advanced solid tumor such as melanoma, head and neck, liver or kidney cancer. Sequenced material: CD4+ or CD8+ T cells sorted from blood, taken in a trial of the OX40 agonist ivuxolimab. This chain links TRBV5-4 with TRBJ2-1; D is uncertain. The CDR3, as DNA: TGTGCCAGCAGCTTTCTCAGCTCCTACAATGAGCAGTTCTTC. This sequence encodes CASSFLSSYNEQFF.